A selection of T cell receptor beta chains follows, all from one sample in a study of blood T cell repertoires in COVID-19. The protocol was immunoSEQ multiplex PCR, while the TCRdb copy is restricted to in-frame clones and leaves out a portion. The table lists approximately 61,000 clones, just under 85% of them singletons. Material for sequencing was peripheral blood. The source of these receptors is a man aged 65 to 79 with acute or convalescent COVID-19. Each CDR3 is given with its conserved first and last residue. The D gene is left open where the match is weak.

V: TRBV12-5
D: .
J: TRBJ1-6
DNA: TGTGCTAGTGGTTACCCCCCCCGACAGCGCTCCAGGACACCCCTCCACTTT
CDR3: CASGYPPRQRSRTPLHF

V: TRBV11-2
D: .
J: TRBJ2-5
DNA: TGTGCCAGCAGGCCCACGGGGAATTCGCGAGAGACCCAGTACTTC
CDR3: CASRPTGNSRETQYF

V: TRBV14
D: .
J: TRBJ2-7
DNA: TGTGCCAGCAGCCAAGAAGGCCTCGGGGTCCAGAGTTGGTCGGTTGACGAGCAGTACTTC
CDR3: CASSQEGLGVQSWSVDEQYF

V: TRBV6-2/TRBV6-3
D: .
J: TRBJ2-1
DNA: TGTGCCAGCAGTTACTCGTTGCAGGGCAATGAGCAGTTCTTC
CDR3: CASSYSLQGNEQFF

V: TRBV7-2
D: .
J: TRBJ2-1
DNA: TGTGCCAGCAGCTCGAAAGCTAGCGCAACCAATGAGCAGTTCTTC
CDR3: CASSSKASATNEQFF

V: TRBV5-6
D: TRBD2
J: TRBJ2-5
DNA: TGTGCCAGCTGTTGGCGGGGGGGTCAAGAGACCCAGTACTTC
CDR3: CASCWRGGQETQYF

V: TRBV7-9
D: .
J: TRBJ2-7
DNA: TGTGCCAGCAGCTTAGCCCCAGGATCCGAGCAGTACTTC
CDR3: CASSLAPGSEQYF

V: TRBV7-6
D: TRBD2
J: TRBJ2-1
DNA: TGTGCCAGCAGTCCGAGCGGGGGGGATCAATACAATGAGCAGTTCTTC
CDR3: CASSPSGGDQYNEQFF

V: TRBV5-1
D: TRBD1
J: TRBJ2-5
DNA: TGCGCCAGCAGCACTGGGACAGGGGGCCCCGGGTACCAAGAGACCCAGTACTTC
CDR3: CASSTGTGGPGYQETQYF

V: TRBV24-1
D: .
J: TRBJ2-2
DNA: TGTGCCACCAGTGACGCCTCAGCGGGCACCGGGGAGCTGTTTTTT
CDR3: CATSDASAGTGELFF

V: TRBV18
D: TRBD1
J: TRBJ2-1
DNA: TGTGCCAGCTCACCAACCGGGACAGCAAGCTCCTACAATGAGCAGTTCTTC
CDR3: CASSPTGTASSYNEQFF

V: TRBV6-5
D: .
J: TRBJ2-2
DNA: TGTGCCAGCAGAATCTCTTCCGGGGAGCTGTTTTTT
CDR3: CASRISSGELFF

V: TRBV6-1
D: TRBD1
J: TRBJ1-4
DNA: TGTGCCAGCAGTGAACTGACAGGGGAACTGTTTTTT
CDR3: CASSELTGELFF

V: TRBV3-1/TRBV3-2
D: .
J: TRBJ1-1
DNA: TGTGCCAGCAGCCAAGATCTGGGCAGGGGGAACACTGAAGCTTTCTTT
CDR3: CASSQDLGRGNTEAFF

V: TRBV5-1
D: .
J: TRBJ1-5
DNA: TGCGCCAGCAGCCCAGGCTGGACTGAAGGGAATCAGCCCCAGCATTTT
CDR3: CASSPGWTEGNQPQHF

V: TRBV7-9
D: TRBD1
J: TRBJ1-1
DNA: TGTGCCAGCAGCCGGGACAGGGTCGGTGAAGCTTTCTTT
CDR3: CASSRDRVGEAFF

V: TRBV3-1/TRBV3-2
D: .
J: TRBJ2-1
DNA: TGTGCCAGCAGCCAAGGTTGGGCGTCCTACAATGAGCAGTTCTTC
CDR3: CASSQGWASYNEQFF

V: TRBV10-3
D: TRBD2
J: TRBJ2-3
DNA: TGTGCCATCAGTGAGCCGGGACTAGCGGGACCCACAGATACGCAGTATTTT
CDR3: CAISEPGLAGPTDTQYF

V: TRBV28
D: .
J: TRBJ1-2
DNA: TGTGCCAGCAGTTCAAAGGGGGGGTATGGCTACACCTTC
CDR3: CASSSKGGYGYTF

V: TRBV6-1
D: TRBD1
J: TRBJ1-1
DNA: TGTGCCAGCAGTGATGAGACCAGGGGGAGGGCTTTCTTT
CDR3: CASSDETRGRAFF

V: TRBV7-9
D: .
J: TRBJ2-3
DNA: TGTGCCAGCAGCTACAGGCAGGGCCCTAGCACAGATACGCAGTATTTT
CDR3: CASSYRQGPSTDTQYF

V: TRBV7-2
D: .
J: TRBJ1-6
DNA: TGTGCCAGCAGCCCAAACTCAGCTCGGGGAGGTAGTTCACCCCTCCACTTT
CDR3: CASSPNSARGGSSPLHF

V: TRBV6-5
D: TRBD2
J: TRBJ2-3
DNA: TGTGCCAGCAGTTACTCTAGCGGGGGGGCCACAGATACGCAGTATTTT
CDR3: CASSYSSGGATDTQYF

V: TRBV3-1/TRBV3-2
D: TRBD1
J: TRBJ2-7
DNA: TGTGCCAGCAGCCAAGATAGGGGGCCGGGACGGAGCTCCTACGAGCAGTACTTC
CDR3: CASSQDRGPGRSSYEQYF